This T cell receptor (beta chain) came from a study of blood T cells in healthy people across ages. The V and J ends lost 2 bases and 5 bases respectively, with 10 bases between them. The CDR3 spans 12 residues. Germline-derived CDR1 and CDR2 are GTSNPN and SVGIG (reference sequence). The second PCR ran roughly 7 to 12 cycles with a sample-barcoded 5' primer and J-beta primers. A single record per CDR3 protein comes from TCRdb applying MiXCR to the 5' RACE reads. This sample has 600,000 to 900,000 distinct CDR3 sequences, with around 25% found just once. In addition, the sample was reused for a study of T cells of mothers and their children.

The genes are TRBV30 and TRBJ2-7, with D possibly called TRBD1 or TRBD2 (5 bases each). Sequencing used blood. The TCR originated in a boy younger than 18 in good health. The CDR3 protein is CAWSPQGHEQYF. CDR3 DNA: TGTGCCTGGAGTCCCCAGGGACACGAGCAGTACTTC.